This T cell receptor beta chain was profiled in a study of blood T cell repertoires in COVID-19. This CDR3 has 15 amino acids. The germline V gene encodes CDR1 SGHRS and CDR2 YFSETQ. The V gene lost 4 bases and the J gene lost 6 bases, with 14 bases spanning the gap. Sequencing was performed with immunoSEQ multiplex PCR; in TCRdb, only in-frame clones are kept and a portion is missing. The sample holds under 90,000 clones; 75% to 85% are singletons and the top ten take about 43%. J is TRBJ1-6 and V is TRBV5-1, with D unresolved. The TCR was taken from a man older than 75 with acute or convalescent COVID-19. Sequencing was carried out using peripheral blood. CDR3: CASSTLGEANSPLHF. As DNA, the CDR3 is TGCGCCAGCAGCACCCTCGGGGAGGCTAATTCACCCCTCCACTTT.